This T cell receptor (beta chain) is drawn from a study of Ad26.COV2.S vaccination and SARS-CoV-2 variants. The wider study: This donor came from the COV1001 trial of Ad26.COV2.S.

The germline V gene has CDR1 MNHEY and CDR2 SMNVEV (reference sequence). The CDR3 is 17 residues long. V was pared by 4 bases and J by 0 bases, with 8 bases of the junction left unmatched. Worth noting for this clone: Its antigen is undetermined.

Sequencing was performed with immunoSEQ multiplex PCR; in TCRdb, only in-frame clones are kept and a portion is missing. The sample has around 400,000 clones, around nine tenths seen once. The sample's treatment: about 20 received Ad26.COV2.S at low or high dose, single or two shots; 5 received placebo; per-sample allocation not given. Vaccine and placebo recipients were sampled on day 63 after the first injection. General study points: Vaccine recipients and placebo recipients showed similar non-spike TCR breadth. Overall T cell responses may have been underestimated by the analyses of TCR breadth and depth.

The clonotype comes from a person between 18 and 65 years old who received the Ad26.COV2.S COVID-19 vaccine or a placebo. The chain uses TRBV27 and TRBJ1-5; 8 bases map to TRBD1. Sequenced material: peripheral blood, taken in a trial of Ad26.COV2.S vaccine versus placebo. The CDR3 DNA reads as TGTGCCAGCAGTTCCCGGACAGGGTCGATTAGCAATCAGCCCCAGCATTTT. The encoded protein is CASSSRTGSISNQPQHF.